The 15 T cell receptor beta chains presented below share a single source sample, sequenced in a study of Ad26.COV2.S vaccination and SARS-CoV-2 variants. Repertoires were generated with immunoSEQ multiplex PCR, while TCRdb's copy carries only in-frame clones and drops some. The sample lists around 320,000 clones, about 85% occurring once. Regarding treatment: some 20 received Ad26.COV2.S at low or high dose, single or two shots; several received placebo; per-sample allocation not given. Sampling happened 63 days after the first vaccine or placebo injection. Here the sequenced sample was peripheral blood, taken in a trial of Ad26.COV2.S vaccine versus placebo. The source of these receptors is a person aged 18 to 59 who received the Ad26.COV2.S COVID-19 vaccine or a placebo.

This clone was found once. The CDR3 DNA follows: TGTGCCAGCTCGAGAGAGGGGGCCAACATTCAGTACTTC. Translated, it gives CASSREGANIQYF. The chain uses TRBV18 and TRBJ2-4; 7 bases map to TRBD1. Trimming removed 6 bases from V and 7 bases from J; junction bases left unmatched: 6. This CDR3 contains 13 residues. Germline V gene sequence: CDR1 KGHSH, CDR2 LQKENI. The variable domain in full, with the rest retrieved from reference TRBV18 and TRBJ2-4, is NAGVMQNPRHLVRRRGQEARLRCSPMKGHSHVYWYRQLPEEGLKFMVYLQKENIIDESGMPKERFSAEFPKEGPSILRIQQVVRGDSAAYFCASSREGANIQYFGAGTRLSVL.

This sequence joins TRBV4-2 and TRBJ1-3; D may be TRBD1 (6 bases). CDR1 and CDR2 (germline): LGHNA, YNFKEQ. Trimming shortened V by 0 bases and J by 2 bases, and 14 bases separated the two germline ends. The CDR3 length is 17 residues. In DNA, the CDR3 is TGTGCCAGCAGCCAAGATTCTGGGGGCATCGCTGGAAACACCATATATTTT. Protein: CASSQDSGGIAGNTIYF.

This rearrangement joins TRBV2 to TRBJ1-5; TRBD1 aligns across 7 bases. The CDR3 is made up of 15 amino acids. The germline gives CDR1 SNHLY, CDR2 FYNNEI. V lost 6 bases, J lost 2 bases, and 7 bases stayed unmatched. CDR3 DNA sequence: TGTGCCAGCAGCCTACAGGGGACTGGCAATCAGCCCCAGCATTTT. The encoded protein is CASSLQGTGNQPQHF. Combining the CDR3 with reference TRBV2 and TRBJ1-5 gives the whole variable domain EPEVTQTPSHQVTQMGQEVILRCVPISNHLYFYWYRQILGQKVEFLVSFYNNEISEKSEIFDDQFSVERPDGSNFTLKIRSTKLEDSAMYFCASSLQGTGNQPQHFGDGTRLSIL.

The CDR3 sequence: CASSLWGADGYTF. In DNA form, the CDR3 reads TGTGCCAGCAGTTTATGGGGGGCTGATGGCTACACCTTC. V and J are TRBV27 and TRBJ1-2, with a weak D call TRBD1 (6 bases). The germline gives CDR1 MNHEY, CDR2 SMNVEV (reference sequence). The germline V and J ends were trimmed by 1 base and 6 bases, with 9 bases remaining between them. This CDR3 region has 13 residues.

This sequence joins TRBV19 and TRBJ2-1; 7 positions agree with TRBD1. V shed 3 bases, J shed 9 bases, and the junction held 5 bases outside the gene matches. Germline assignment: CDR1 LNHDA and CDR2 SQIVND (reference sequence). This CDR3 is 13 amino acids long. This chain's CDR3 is CASSMGQRGEQFF. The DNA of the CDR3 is TGTGCCAGTAGTATGGGACAGCGTGGTGAGCAGTTCTTC.

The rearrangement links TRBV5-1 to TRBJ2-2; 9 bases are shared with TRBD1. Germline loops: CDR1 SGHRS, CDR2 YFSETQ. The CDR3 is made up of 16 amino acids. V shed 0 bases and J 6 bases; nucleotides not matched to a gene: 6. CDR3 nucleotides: TGCGCCAGCAGCTTGGCTGGACAGGGGATGGCCGGGGAGCTGTTTTTT. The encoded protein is CASSLAGQGMAGELFF.

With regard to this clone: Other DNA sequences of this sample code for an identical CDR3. DNA of the CDR3: TGTGCCAGCAGCCGAACAGGGGGCTCCTACGAGCAGTACTTC. Protein: CASSRTGGSYEQYF. The chain uses TRBV7-9 and TRBJ2-7, with TRBD1 matching 8 bases. CDR3 length equals 14 residues. V was clipped by 5 bases and J by 0 bases; unmatched bases: 3. Germline CDR1 reads SEHNR; CDR2 reads FQNEAQ (reference sequence).

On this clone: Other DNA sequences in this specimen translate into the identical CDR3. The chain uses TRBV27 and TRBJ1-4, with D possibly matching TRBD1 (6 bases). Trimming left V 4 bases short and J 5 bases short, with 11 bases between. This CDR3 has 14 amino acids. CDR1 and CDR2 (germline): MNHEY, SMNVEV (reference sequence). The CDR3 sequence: CASSYDRRNEKLFF. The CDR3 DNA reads TGTGCCAGCAGTTATGACAGGAGGAATGAAAAACTGTTTTTT.

The CDR3 here is CASSGPSGTYEQYF. The CDR3 nucleotides are TGCGCCAGCAGCGGACCAAGCGGAACCTACGAGCAGTACTTC. The gene calls are TRBV5-1 and TRBJ2-7; the D gene is possibly TRBD2 (5 bases). The CDR3 consists of 14 residues. Per germline, CDR1 SGHRS and CDR2 YFSETQ. With 4 bases removed from V and 2 bases from J, the gap between germline ends came to 13 bases.

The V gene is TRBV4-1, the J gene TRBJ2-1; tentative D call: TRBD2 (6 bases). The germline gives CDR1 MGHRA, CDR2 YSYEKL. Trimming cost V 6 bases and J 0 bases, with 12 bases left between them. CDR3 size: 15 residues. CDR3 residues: CASSQVGSSYNEQFF. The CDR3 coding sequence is TGCGCCAGCAGTCAGGTCGGGAGCTCCTACAATGAGCAGTTCTTC.

The chain's CDR3 is CASSMGTANFGEQYF. As DNA, the CDR3 is TGTGCCAGCAGTATGGGGACAGCTAATTTCGGCGAGCAGTACTTC. The rearrangement joins TRBV27 to TRBJ2-7; 7 positions match TRBD1. The germline gives CDR1 MNHEY, CDR2 SMNVEV (reference sequence). Germline trimming cut 5 bases from V and 6 bases from J; bases unmatched to any gene: 13. The length of the CDR3 is 15 residues.

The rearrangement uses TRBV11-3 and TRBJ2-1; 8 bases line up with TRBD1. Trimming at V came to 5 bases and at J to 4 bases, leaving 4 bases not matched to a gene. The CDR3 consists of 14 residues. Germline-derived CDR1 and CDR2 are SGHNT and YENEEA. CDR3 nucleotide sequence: TGTGCCAGCAGCCAGGGACAGGAGTACAATGAGCAGTTCTTC. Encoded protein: CASSQGQEYNEQFF.

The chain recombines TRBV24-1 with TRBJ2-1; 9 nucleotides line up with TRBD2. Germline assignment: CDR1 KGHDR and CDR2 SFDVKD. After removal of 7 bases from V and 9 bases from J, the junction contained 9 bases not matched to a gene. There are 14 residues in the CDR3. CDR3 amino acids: CATRGVRGGSEQFF. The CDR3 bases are TGTGCCACCAGGGGGGTGCGGGGGGGCAGTGAGCAGTTCTTC.

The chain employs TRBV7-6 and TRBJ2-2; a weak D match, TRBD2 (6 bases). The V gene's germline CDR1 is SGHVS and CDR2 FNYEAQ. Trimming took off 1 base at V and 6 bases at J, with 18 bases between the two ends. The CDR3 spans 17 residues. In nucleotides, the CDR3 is TGTGCCAGCAGCTTAGAGGGGAGGCTAACCGTCTCCGGGGAGCTGTTTTTT. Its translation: CASSLEGRLTVSGELFF.

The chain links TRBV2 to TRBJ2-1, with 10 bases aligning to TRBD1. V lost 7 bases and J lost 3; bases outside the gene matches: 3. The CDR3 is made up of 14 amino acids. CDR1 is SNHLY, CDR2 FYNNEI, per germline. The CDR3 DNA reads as TGTGCCAGCAACCGGGACAGGGGCTACAATGAGCAGTTCTTC. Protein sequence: CASNRDRGYNEQFF.